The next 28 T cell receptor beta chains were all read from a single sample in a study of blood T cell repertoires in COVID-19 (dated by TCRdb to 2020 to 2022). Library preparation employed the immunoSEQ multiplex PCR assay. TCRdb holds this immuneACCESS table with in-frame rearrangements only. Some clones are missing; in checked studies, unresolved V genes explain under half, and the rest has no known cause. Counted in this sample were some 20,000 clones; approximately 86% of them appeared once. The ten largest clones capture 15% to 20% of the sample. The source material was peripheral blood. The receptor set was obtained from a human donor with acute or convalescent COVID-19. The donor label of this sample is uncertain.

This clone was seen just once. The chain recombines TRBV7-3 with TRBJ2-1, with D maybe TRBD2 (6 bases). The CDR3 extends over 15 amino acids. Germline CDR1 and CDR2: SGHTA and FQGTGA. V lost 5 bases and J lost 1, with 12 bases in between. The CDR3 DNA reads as TGTGCCAGCAGCCTTTTCGGGGGATCCTACAATGAGCAGTTCTTC. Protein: CASSLFGGSYNEQFF.

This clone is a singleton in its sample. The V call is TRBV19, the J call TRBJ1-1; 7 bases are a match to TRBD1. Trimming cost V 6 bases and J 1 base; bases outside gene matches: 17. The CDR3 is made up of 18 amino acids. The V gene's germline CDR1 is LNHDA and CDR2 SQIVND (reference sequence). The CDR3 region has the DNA TGTGCCAGTAGCCCACTCCAGGGCCCGGGACAGACGAACACTGAAGCTTTCTTT. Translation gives CASSPLQGPGQTNTEAFF. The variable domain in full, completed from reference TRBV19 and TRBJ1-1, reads DGGITQSPKYLFRKEGQNVTLSCEQNLNHDAMYWYRQDPGQGLRLIYYSQIVNDFQKGDIAEGYSVSREKKESFPLTVTSAQKNPTAFYLCASSPLQGPGQTNTEAFFGQGTRLTVV.

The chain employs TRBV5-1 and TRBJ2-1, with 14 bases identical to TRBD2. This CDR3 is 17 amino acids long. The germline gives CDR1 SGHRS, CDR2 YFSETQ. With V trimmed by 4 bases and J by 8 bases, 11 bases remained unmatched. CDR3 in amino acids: CASSTNLGTSGGYEQFF. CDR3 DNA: TGCGCCAGCAGCACAAACCTAGGGACTAGCGGGGGATATGAGCAGTTCTTC.

This chain's CDR3 is CASRAGKVVDTQYF. In DNA form, the CDR3 reads TGTGCCAGCAGAGCGGGAAAGGTGGTAGATACGCAGTATTTT. This chain connects TRBV6-6 to TRBJ2-3; 7 bases are shared with TRBD2. Trimming at V came to 6 bases and at J to 5 bases, leaving 8 bases not matched to a gene. From germline, CDR1 is MNHNY and CDR2 SVGAGI (reference sequence). CDR3 size: 14 residues.

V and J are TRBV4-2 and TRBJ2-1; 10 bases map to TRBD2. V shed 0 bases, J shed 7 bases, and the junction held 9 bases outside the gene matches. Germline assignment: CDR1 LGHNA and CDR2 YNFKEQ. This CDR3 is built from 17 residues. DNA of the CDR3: TGTGCCAGCAGCCAAGATCTAAGCGGGAGGGCTTGGAATGAGCAGTTCTTC. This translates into CASSQDLSGRAWNEQFF.

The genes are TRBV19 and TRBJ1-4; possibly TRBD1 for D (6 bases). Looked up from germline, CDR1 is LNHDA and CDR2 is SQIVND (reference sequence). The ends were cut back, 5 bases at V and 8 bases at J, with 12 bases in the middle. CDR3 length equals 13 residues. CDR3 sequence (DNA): TGTGCCAGTAGTTCCAGGGGAGAGGAAAAACTGTTTTTT. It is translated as CASSSRGEEKLFF.

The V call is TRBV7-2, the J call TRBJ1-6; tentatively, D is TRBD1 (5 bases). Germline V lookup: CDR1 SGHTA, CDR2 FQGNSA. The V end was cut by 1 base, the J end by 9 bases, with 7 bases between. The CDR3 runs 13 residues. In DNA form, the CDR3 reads TGTGCCAGCAGCTTAGTCAGGGCTTCACCCCTCCACTTT. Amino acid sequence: CASSLVRASPLHF.

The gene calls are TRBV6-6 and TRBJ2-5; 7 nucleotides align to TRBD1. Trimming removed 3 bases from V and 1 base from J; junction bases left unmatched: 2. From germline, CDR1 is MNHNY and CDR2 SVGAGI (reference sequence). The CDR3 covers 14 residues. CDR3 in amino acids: CASSYGTAQETQYF. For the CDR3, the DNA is TGTGCCAGCAGTTATGGGACAGCCCAAGAGACCCAGTACTTC.

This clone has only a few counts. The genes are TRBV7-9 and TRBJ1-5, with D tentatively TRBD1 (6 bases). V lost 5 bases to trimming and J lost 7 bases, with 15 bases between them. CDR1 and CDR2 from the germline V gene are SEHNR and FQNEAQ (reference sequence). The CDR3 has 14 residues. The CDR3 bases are TGTGCCAGCAGCCTTGGCTGGGGGCTGCAGCCCCAGCATTTT. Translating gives CASSLGWGLQPQHF.

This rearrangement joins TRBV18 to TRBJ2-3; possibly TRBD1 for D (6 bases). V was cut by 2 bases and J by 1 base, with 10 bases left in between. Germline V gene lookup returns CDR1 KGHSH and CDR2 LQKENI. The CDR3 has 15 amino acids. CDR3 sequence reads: CASSPWGRGTDTQYF. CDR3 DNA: TGTGCCAGCTCACCATGGGGGCGGGGCACAGATACGCAGTATTTT.

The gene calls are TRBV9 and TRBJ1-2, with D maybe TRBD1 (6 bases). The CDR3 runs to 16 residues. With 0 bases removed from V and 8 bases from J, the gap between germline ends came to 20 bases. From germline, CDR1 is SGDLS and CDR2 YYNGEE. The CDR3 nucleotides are TGTGCCAGCAGCGTAGATAGATTGGACAGCCCAGGAGGCTACACCTTC. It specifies CASSVDRLDSPGGYTF.

In nucleotides, the CDR3 is TGCGCCAGCAGCCAAGCACTTCTGGGCGGGGGGCGTGGCGGGGAGCTGTTTTTT. The encoded protein is CASSQALLGGGRGGELFF. V usage is TRBV4-3 and J usage is TRBJ2-2; 8 bases map to TRBD2. Germline values: CDR1 LGHNA, CDR2 YSLEER. The CDR3 has 18 amino acids. V lost 1 base, J lost 7 bases, and 14 bases stayed unmatched.

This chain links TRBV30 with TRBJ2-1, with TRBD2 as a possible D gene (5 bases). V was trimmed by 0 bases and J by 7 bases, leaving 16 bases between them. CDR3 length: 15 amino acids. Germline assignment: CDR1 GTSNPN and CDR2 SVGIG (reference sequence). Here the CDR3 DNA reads TGTGCCTGGAGTGTACTCAGCGGCCCGGGGAATGAGCAGTTCTTC. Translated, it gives CAWSVLSGPGNEQFF.

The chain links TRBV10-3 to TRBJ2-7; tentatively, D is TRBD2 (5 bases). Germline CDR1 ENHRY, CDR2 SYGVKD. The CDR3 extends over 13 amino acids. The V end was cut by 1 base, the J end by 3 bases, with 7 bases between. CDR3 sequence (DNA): TGTGCCATCAGTGAGTACGGGGACTACGAGCAGTACTTC. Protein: CAISEYGDYEQYF.

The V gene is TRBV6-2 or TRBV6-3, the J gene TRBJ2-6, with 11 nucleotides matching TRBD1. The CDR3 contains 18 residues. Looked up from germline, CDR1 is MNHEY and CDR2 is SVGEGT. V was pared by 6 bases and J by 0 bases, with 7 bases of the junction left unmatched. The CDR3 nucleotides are TGTGCCAGCAGCACCGGGACAGGGGGGGGCTCTGGGGCCAACGTCCTGACTTTC. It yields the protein CASSTGTGGGSGANVLTF.

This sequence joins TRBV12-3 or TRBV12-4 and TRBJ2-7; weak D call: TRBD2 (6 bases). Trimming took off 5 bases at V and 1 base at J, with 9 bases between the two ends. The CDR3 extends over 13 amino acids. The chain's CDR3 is CASSTGTSYEQYF. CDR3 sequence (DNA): TGTGCCAGCAGTACCGGGACTTCCTACGAGCAGTACTTC.

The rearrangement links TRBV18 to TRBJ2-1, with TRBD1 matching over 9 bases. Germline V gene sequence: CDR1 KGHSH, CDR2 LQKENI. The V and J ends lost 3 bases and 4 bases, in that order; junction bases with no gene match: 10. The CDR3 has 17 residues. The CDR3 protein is CASSPSLGGTGYNEQFF. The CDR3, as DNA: TGTGCCAGCTCACCTAGTCTCGGTGGGACAGGGTACAATGAGCAGTTCTTC.

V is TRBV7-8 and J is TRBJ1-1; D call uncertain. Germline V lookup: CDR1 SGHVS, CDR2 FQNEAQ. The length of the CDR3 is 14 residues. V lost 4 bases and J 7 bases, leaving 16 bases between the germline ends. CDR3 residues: CASSSPTLGSEAFF. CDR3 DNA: TGTGCCAGCAGCTCCCCAACCCTTGGCAGTGAAGCTTTCTTT.

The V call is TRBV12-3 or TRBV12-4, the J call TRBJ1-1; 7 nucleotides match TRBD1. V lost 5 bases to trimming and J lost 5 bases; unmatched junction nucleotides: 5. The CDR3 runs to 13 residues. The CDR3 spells CASSIGTETEAFF. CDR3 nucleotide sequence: TGTGCCAGCAGTATCGGGACAGAGACTGAAGCTTTCTTT.

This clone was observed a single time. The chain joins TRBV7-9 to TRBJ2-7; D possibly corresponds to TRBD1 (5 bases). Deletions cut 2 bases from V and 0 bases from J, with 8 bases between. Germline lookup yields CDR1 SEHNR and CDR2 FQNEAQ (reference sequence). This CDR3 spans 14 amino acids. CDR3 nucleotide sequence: TGTGCCAGCAGCTTAACAGGACCCTCCTACGAGCAGTACTTC. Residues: CASSLTGPSYEQYF.

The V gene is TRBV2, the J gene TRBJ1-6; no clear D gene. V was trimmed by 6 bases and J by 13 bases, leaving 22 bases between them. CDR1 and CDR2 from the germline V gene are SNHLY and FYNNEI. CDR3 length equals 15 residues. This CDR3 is CASRESWMGQTPLHF. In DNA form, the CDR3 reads TGTGCCAGCAGGGAGTCCTGGATGGGTCAAACGCCCCTCCACTTT.

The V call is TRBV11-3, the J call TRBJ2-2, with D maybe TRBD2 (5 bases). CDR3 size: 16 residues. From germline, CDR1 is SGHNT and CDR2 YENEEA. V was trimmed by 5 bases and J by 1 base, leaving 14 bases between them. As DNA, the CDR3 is TGTGCCAGCAGCCAAAAACGGGGTGGGAACACCGGGGAGCTGTTTTTT. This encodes CASSQKRGGNTGELFF.

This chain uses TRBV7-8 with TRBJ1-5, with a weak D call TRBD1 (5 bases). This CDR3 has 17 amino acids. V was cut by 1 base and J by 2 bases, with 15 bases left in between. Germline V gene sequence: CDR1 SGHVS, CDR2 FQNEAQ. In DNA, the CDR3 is TGTGCCAGCAGCTTAGGAGGAGGGACCGGGGGCAATCAGCCCCAGCATTTT. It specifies CASSLGGGTGGNQPQHF.

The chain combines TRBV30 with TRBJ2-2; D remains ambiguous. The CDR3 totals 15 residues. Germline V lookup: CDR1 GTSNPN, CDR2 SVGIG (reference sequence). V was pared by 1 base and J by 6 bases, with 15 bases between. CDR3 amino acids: CAWSASVRGPGELFF. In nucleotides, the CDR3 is TGTGCCTGGAGTGCCTCCGTACGAGGCCCCGGGGAGCTGTTTTTT.

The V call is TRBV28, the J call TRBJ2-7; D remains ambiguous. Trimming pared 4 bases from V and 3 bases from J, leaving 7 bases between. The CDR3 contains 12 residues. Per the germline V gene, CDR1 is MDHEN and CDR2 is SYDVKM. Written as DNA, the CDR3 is TGTGCCAGCAGTTATCAAAACTACGAGCAGTACTTC. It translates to CASSYQNYEQYF. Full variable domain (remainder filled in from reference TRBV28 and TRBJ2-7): DVKVTQSSRYLVKRTGEKVFLECVQDMDHENMFWYRQDPGLGLRLIYFSYDVKMKEKGDIPEGYSVSREKKERFSLILESASTNQTSMYLCASSYQNYEQYFGPGTRLTVT.

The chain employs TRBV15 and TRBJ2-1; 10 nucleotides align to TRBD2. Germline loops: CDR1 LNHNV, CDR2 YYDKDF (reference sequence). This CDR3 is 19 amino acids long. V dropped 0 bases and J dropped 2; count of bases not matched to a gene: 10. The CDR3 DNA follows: TGTGCCACCAGCAGAGATCCCCTAGCGGGGGCCCGACCCTACAATGAGCAGTTCTTC. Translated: CATSRDPLAGARPYNEQFF.

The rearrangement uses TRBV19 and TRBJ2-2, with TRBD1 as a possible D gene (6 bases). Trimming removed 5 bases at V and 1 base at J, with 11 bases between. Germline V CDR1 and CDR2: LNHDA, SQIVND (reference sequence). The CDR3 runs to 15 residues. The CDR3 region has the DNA TGTGCCAGTAGTGCGCAGGGGCGGAACACCGGGGAGCTGTTTTTT. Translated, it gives CASSAQGRNTGELFF. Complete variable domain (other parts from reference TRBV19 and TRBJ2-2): DGGITQSPKYLFRKEGQNVTLSCEQNLNHDAMYWYRQDPGQGLRLIYYSQIVNDFQKGDIAEGYSVSREKKESFPLTVTSAQKNPTAFYLCASSAQGRNTGELFFGEGSRLTVL.

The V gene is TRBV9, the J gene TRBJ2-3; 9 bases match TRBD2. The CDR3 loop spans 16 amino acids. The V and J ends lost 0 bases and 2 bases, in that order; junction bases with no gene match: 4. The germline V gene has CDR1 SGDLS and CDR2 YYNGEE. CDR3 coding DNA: TGTGCCAGCAGCGTAGCGCCTAGCGGGAACACAGATACGCAGTATTTT. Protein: CASSVAPSGNTDTQYF.